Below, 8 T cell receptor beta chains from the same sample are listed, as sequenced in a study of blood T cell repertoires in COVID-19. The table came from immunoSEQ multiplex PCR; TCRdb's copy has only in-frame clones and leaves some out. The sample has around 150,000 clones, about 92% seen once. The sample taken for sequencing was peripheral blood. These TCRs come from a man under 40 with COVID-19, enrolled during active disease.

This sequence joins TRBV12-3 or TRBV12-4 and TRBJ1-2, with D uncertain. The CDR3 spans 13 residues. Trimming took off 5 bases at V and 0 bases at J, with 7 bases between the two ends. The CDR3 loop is CASSLSANYGYTF. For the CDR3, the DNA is TGTGCCAGCAGTCTCAGTGCTAACTATGGCTACACCTTC.

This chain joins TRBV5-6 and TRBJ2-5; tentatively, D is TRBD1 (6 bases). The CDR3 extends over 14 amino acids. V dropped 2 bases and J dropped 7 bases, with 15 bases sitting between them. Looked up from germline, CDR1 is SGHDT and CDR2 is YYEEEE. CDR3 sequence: CASSFGQGLGTQYF. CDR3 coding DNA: TGTGCCAGCAGCTTTGGGCAGGGGCTCGGGACCCAGTACTTC.

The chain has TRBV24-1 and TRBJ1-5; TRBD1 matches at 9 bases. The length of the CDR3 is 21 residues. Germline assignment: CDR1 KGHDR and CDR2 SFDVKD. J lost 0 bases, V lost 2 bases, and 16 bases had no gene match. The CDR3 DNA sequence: TGTGCCACCAGTGATTCGAGATCTAGCAGACAGGGGGGGTCTAGCAATCAGCCCCAGCATTTT. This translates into CATSDSRSSRQGGSSNQPQHF.

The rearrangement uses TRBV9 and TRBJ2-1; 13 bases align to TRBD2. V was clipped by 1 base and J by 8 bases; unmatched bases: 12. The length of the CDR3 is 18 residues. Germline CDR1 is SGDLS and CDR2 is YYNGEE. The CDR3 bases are TGTGCCAGCAGCGTAATACCCCGGGGACTAGCGGGGAGGGATGAGCAGTTCTTC. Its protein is CASSVIPRGLAGRDEQFF.

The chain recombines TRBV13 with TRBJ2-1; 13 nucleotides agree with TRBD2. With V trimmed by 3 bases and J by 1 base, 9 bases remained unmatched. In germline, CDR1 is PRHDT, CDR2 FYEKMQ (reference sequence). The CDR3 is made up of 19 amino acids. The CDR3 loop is CASSLGLAGFLASYNEQFF. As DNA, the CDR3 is TGTGCCAGCAGCTTGGGACTAGCGGGGTTCCTAGCGTCCTACAATGAGCAGTTCTTC.

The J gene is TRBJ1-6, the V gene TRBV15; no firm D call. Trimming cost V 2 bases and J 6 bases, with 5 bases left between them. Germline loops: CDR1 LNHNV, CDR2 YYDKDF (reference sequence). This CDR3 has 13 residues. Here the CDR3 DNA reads TGTGCCACCAGCAGACAGTTTAATTCACCCCTCCACTTT. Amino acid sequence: CATSRQFNSPLHF.

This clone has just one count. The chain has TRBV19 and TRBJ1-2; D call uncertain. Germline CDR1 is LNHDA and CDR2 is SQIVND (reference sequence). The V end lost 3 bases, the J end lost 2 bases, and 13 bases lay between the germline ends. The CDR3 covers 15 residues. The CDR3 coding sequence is TGTGCCAGTAGTATGACCATTGGCGGAAACTATGGCTACACCTTC. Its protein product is CASSMTIGGNYGYTF.

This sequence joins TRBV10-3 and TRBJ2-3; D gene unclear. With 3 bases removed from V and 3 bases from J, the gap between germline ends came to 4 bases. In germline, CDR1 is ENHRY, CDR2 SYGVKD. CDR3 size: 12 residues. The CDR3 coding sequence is TGTGCCATCAGTGACAGAACAGATACGCAGTATTTT. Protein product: CAISDRTDTQYF.